The 6 T cell receptor beta chains below were found in one sample sequenced in a study of blood T cell repertoires in COVID-19. Sequencing used immunoSEQ multiplex PCR; TCRdb keeps in-frame clones, though not all of them. The sample includes about 490,000 clones, 80% to 90% of them seen just once. Specimen: peripheral blood. The receptors were gathered from a human donor in a cohort sampled during active COVID-19.

The chain recombines TRBV7-6 with TRBJ2-1, with a weak D call TRBD2 (6 bases). This CDR3 has 15 amino acids. Trimming shortened V by 5 bases and J by 5 bases, and 16 bases separated the two germline ends. The V gene's germline CDR1 is SGHVS and CDR2 FNYEAQ. CDR3 region: CASSVTSRSNNEQFF. CDR3 DNA sequence: TGTGCCAGCAGCGTAACTAGCAGAAGTAACAATGAGCAGTTCTTC.

This chain links TRBV6-4 with TRBJ2-1; D possibly corresponds to TRBD2 (7 bases). Germline CDR1 reads MRHNA; CDR2 reads SNTAGT. This CDR3 is 20 amino acids long. Trimming pared 6 bases from V and 0 bases from J, leaving 27 bases between. The CDR3 DNA sequence: TGTGCCAGCAGCGCCCTAGGGGGGGATAGCGGCCGGAGCTCCTACAATGAGCAGTTCTTC. Its translation: CASSALGGDSGRSSYNEQFF.

This chain uses TRBV5-6 with TRBJ2-5, with D possibly matching TRBD2 (5 bases). The CDR3 covers 13 residues. CDR1 SGHDT and CDR2 YYEEEE come from the germline V gene. Trimming shortened V by 4 bases and J by 2 bases, and 9 bases separated the two germline ends. CDR3 region: CASSPREQETQYF. The CDR3 DNA reads TGTGCCAGCAGCCCCCGGGAACAAGAGACCCAGTACTTC. Full variable domain (outside the CDR3, taken from reference TRBV5-6 and TRBJ2-5): DAGVTQSPTHLIKTRGQQVTLRCSPKSGHDTVSWYQQALGQGPQFIFQYYEEEERQRGNFPDRFSGHQFPNYSSELNVNALLLGDSALYLCASSPREQETQYFGPGTRLLVL.

Remarks on this clone: This specimen includes other DNA sequences encoding the same CDR3. CDR3 residues: CAWSRTGGTEAFF. The CDR3 DNA sequence: TGTGCCTGGAGTAGGACAGGGGGCACTGAAGCTTTCTTT. The chain links TRBV30 to TRBJ1-1; 10 bases map to TRBD1. CDR3 length equals 13 residues. V lost 2 bases, J lost 4 bases, and 1 base stayed unmatched. CDR1 and CDR2 (germline): GTSNPN, SVGIG (reference sequence). Filled out from reference TRBV30 and TRBJ1-1, the complete variable domain reads SQTIHQWPATLVQPVGSPLSLECTVEGTSNPNLYWYRQAAGRGLQLLFYSVGIGQISSEVPQNLSASRPQDRQFILSSKKLLLSDSGFYLCAWSRTGGTEAFFGQGTRLTVV.

This clone was picked up a small number of times. The J gene is TRBJ2-1, the V gene TRBV3-1 (or the pseudogene TRBV3-2), with TRBD2 identical over 8 bases. The J segment lost 15 bases and the V segment lost 0 bases, leaving 10 bases of the junction unmatched. The germline V gene encodes CDR1 LGHDT and CDR2 YNNKEL (reference sequence). The CDR3 consists of 14 residues. The CDR3 region is CASSQDSDSGMWFF. DNA of the CDR3: TGTGCCAGCAGCCAAGATTCAGATAGCGGGATGTGGTTCTTC.

The rearrangement uses TRBV7-9 and TRBJ2-7, with D tentatively TRBD1 (6 bases). Germline CDR1 reads SEHNR; CDR2 reads FQNEAQ (reference sequence). The CDR3 runs 14 residues. V dropped 4 bases and J dropped 4 bases, with 14 bases sitting between them. The CDR3 DNA is TGTGCCAGCAGCTGGGCAGGGGAAGGTTACGAGCAGTACTTC. Translated, it gives CASSWAGEGYEQYF.